This T cell receptor (beta chain) was observed in a study of control samples from healthy donors and cancer patients (dated by TCRdb to 2018 to 2020). The library was generated by the immunoSEQ multiplex PCR assay. Drawn from immuneACCESS, this table holds only the in-frame rearrangements with V and J called that TCRdb kept. Clones are partly lost; checked studies trace under half to an unresolved V gene and leave the rest unexplained. The sample profile shows approximately 65,000 clones; over 85% of them were found once. The ten largest clones capture under 20% of the sample. For this clone: The clone's antigen remains unknown. There are no base qualities to consult, and no much larger clone falls within one base.

The TCR originated in a man in his sixties with lung cancer. What was sequenced was PBMCs.

The sequence in DNA is TGCGCCAGCAGCCAATCAACCGTAGCGGGCCAAGAGACCCAGTACTTC. It codes for CASSQSTVAGQETQYF. The chain employs TRBV4-1 and TRBJ2-5; 7 junctional bases match TRBD2. Including the terminal cysteine and phenylalanine, the CDR3 comprises 16 residues. Of all the DNA, just the CDR3 is kept, 48 bases in frame from base 1. As encoded in the germline V gene, CDR1 is MGHRA while CDR2 is YSYEKL. Trimming accounts for 2 bases at V and 1 base at J, while the number of junction bases matched to no gene is 7.